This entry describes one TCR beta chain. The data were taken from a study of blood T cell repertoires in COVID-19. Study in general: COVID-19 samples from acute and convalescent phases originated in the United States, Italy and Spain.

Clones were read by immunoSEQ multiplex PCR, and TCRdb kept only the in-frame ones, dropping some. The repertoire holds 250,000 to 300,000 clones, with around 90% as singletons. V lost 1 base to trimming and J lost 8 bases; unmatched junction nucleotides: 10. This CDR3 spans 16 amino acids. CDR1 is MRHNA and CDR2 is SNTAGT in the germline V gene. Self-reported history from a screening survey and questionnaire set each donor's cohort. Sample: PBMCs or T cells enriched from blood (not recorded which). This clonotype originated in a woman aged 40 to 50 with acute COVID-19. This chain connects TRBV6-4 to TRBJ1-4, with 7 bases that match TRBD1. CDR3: CASSDYAGTAREKLFF. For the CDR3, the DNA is TGTGCCAGCAGTGACTACGCCGGGACAGCTCGGGAAAAACTGTTTTTT.